The rows below give T cell receptor beta chains drawn from one sample of a study of T cell responses to AZD1222 COVID-19 vaccine. Produced via immunoSEQ multiplex PCR; TCRdb's table is partial and in-frame only. The table lists about 140,000 clones, around 93% of them singletons. The specimen comprised peripheral blood, sampled 28 days after the second AZD1222 dose. The receptor set was obtained from an adult who received the AZD1222 COVID-19 vaccine. Both conserved end residues are part of each CDR3. Fields, in order: D gene, clone size, V gene, CDR3 length, J gene, CDR3 DNA, CDR3 protein. A D gene is named only where the DNA matches it firmly. Part of the rows lack a size; the others show once, few, many or a class for expanded clones.

TRBD1	-	TRBV19	15	TRBJ1-2	TGTGCCAGTAGTATAGGGGCCAGGGGGTCGGGCGGCTACACCTTC	CASSIGARGSGGYTF
-	-	TRBV30	13	TRBJ1-3	TGTGCCTGGGACCCAGGTTCTGGAAACACCATATATTTT	CAWDPGSGNTIYF
-	-	TRBV29-1	14	TRBJ1-2	TGCAGCGTCGGCACGGCTGTTTCACCAGATGGCTACACCTTC	CSVGTAVSPDGYTF
-	-	TRBV2	13	TRBJ1-5	TGTGCCAGCAGGTGGCAAGGCAATCAGCCCCAGCATTTT	CASRWQGNQPQHF
TRBD1	-	TRBV6-5	15	TRBJ1-2	TGTGCCAGCAGTATACAGGGGGCAAAAGACTATGGCTACACCTTC	CASSIQGAKDYGYTF
-	-	TRBV12-3/TRBV12-4	12	TRBJ2-7	TGTGCCAGCAGTCCAACCATCTACGAGCAGTACTTC	CASSPTIYEQYF
TRBD1	-	TRBV7-9	17	TRBJ1-5	TGTGCCAGCAGCCTAATTACGGGGACAGGGGACAATCAGCCCCAGCATTTT	CASSLITGTGDNQPQHF
-	-	TRBV27	15	TRBJ1-1	TGTGCCAGCAGTGCCGGCCCAGGGAGAAACACTGAAGCTTTCTTT	CASSAGPGRNTEAFF
-	-	TRBV7-9	14	TRBJ1-2	TGTGCCAGCAGCTTAGATGGGGGCGACTATGGCTACACCTTC	CASSLDGGDYGYTF
-	-	TRBV2	15	TRBJ2-7	TGTGCCAGCAGAGTCCTAGCAACGGGGCGCTACGAGCAGTACTTC	CASRVLATGRYEQYF
TRBD1	-	TRBV28	14	TRBJ1-2	TGTGCCAGCAGTATCTTCAGGGGGGACGATGGCTACACCTTC	CASSIFRGDDGYTF
-	-	TRBV7-9	12	TRBJ1-4	TGTGCCAGCAGCTTCAGGGGTGAAAAACTGTTTTTT	CASSFRGEKLFF
-	-	TRBV19	15	TRBJ1-2	TGTGCCAGTAGTTATCCGACAGACGATGACTATGGCTACACCTTC	CASSYPTDDDYGYTF
-	-	TRBV7-9	11	TRBJ2-3	TGTGCCAGCAGCTTTACAGATACGCAGTATTTT	CASSFTDTQYF
-	-	TRBV2	13	TRBJ1-4	TGTGCCAGCATGGGGGACGTAAGGGAAAAACTGTTTTTT	CASMGDVREKLFF
TRBD1	-	TRBV3-1/TRBV3-2	17	TRBJ2-1	TGTGCCAGCAGCCGACAGGGGGCGGCTAGCCTTTCGGATGAGCAGTTCTTC	CASSRQGAASLSDEQFF
TRBD1	-	TRBV9	12	TRBJ1-1	TGTGCCAGCAGCGGTTACAGGGGTGAAGCTTTCTTT	CASSGYRGEAFF
-	-	TRBV28	14	TRBJ1-5	TGTGCCAGCAAGGAGAAATATAGCAATCAGCCCCAGCATTTT	CASKEKYSNQPQHF
-	-	TRBV6-2/TRBV6-3	13	TRBJ1-5	TGTGCCAGCAGCAGAAATAGCAATCAGCCCCAGCATTTT	CASSRNSNQPQHF
-	-	TRBV5-1	15	TRBJ2-7	TGCGCCAGCAGCTTGACCTACAGGAACGGGTACGAGCAGTACTTC	CASSLTYRNGYEQYF
-	-	TRBV2	14	TRBJ1-1	TGTGCCAGCAGTGAAGAAGCGGGCTACACTGAAGCTTTCTTT	CASSEEAGYTEAFF
TRBD1	-	TRBV29-1	12	TRBJ2-7	TGCAGCGCCCGGACAGGGGGCTACGAGCAGTACTTC	CSARTGGYEQYF
-	-	TRBV18	16	TRBJ1-3	TGTGCCAGCTCACCAGTAAAGGGGGTCATCGGAAACACCATATATTTT	CASSPVKGVIGNTIYF
-	-	TRBV6-5	12	TRBJ1-5	TGTGCCAGCAACAGGTACAATCAGCCCCAGCATTTT	CASNRYNQPQHF
TRBD1	-	TRBV10-3	14	TRBJ1-1	TGTGCCACCCAAAGACAGGGTATGAACACTGAAGCTTTCTTT	CATQRQGMNTEAFF
-	-	TRBV27	13	TRBJ1-1	TGTGCCAGCAGTAGAGAGGGTGGCACTGAAGCTTTCTTT	CASSREGGTEAFF
TRBD1	few	TRBV6-1	16	TRBJ1-4	TGTGCCAGCAGTGAAGGGGGGGGACAGGGGTACGAAAAACTGTTTTTT	CASSEGGGQGYEKLFF